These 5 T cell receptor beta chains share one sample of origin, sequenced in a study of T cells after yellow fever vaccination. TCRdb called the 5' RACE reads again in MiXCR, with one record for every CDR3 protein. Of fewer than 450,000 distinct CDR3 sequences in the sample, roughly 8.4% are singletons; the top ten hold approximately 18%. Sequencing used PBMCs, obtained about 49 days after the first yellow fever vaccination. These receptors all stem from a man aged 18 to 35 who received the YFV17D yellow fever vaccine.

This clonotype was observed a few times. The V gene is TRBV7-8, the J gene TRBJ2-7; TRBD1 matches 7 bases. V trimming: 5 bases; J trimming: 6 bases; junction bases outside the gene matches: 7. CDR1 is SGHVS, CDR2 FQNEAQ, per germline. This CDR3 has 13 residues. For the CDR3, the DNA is TGTGCCAGCAGCATCGGACAGGCCTTCGAGCAGTACGTC. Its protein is CASSIGQAFEQYV.

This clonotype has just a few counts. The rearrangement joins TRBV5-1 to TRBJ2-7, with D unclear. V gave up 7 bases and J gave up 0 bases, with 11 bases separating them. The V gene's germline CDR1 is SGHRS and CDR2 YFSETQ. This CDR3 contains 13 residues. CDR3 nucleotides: TGCGCCAGCGGAGAACCTTCCTCCTACGAGCAGTACTTC. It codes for CASGEPSSYEQYF.

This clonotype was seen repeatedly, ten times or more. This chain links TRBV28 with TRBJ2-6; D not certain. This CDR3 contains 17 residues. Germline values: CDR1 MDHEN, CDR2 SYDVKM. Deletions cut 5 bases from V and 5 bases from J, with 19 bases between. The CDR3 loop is CASSPRALDVWANVLTF. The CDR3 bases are TGTGCCAGCAGTCCCCGCGCGCTAGACGTGTGGGCCAACGTCCTGACTTTC.

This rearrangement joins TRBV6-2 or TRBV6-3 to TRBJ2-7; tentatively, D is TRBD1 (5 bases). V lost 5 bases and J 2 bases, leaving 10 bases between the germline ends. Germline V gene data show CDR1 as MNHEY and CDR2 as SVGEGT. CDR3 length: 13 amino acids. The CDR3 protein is CASSPTETYEQYV. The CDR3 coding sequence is TGTGCCAGCAGTCCGACAGAAACCTACGAGCAGTACGTC.

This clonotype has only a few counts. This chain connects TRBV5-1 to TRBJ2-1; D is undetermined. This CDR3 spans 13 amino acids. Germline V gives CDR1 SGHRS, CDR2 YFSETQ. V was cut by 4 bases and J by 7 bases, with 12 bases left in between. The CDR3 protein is CASSPDPRNEQFF. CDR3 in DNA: TGCGCCAGCAGCCCTGACCCCAGAAATGAGCAGTTCTTC.